What follows are 9 T cell receptor beta chains derived from one specimen sequenced in a study of blood T cell repertoires in COVID-19. This table comes from immunoSEQ multiplex PCR, and its TCRdb copy is limited to in-frame clones, with some not included. The table has roughly 97,000 clones, just under 85% seen once; the top ten hold roughly 3.3%. The sample was peripheral blood. The receptors come from a woman of 80 years or more with active or convalescent COVID-19.

This chain joins TRBV19 and TRBJ1-5; maybe TRBD1 (5 bases). The ends were cut back, 9 bases at V and 4 bases at J, with 16 bases in the middle. The CDR3 is 14 residues long. Germline V gene data show CDR1 as LNHDA and CDR2 as SQIVND (reference sequence). CDR3: CASSGGGLNQPQHF. CDR3 sequence (DNA): TGTGCCAGCTCCGGGGGGGGGTTAAATCAGCCCCAGCATTTT.

The chain couples TRBV7-9 to TRBJ2-3; 7 nucleotides line up with TRBD2. CDR1 and CDR2 from the germline V gene are SEHNR and FQNEAQ (reference sequence). The CDR3 consists of 19 residues. The trim removed 3 bases at V and 0 bases at J, leaving 15 bases unmatched. The chain's CDR3 is CASSFELTTSTDSTDTQYF. The CDR3 nucleotides are TGTGCCAGCAGCTTCGAGCTTACGACTAGCACAGATAGCACAGATACGCAGTATTTT.

The chain employs TRBV5-1 and TRBJ1-3, with 8 bases matching TRBD1. This CDR3 is built from 17 residues. CDR1 is SGHRS, CDR2 YFSETQ, per germline. Trimming took 4 bases from V and 4 from J; bases not matched to a gene: 13. CDR3 sequence: CASSEFLGQGSGNTIYF. Here the CDR3 DNA reads TGCGCCAGCAGCGAGTTTCTTGGACAGGGTTCAGGAAACACCATATATTTT.

The rearrangement uses TRBV5-5 and TRBJ1-4, with 7 positions matching TRBD1. Germline V gene data show CDR1 as SGHKS and CDR2 as YYEKEE (reference sequence). The CDR3 sequence is 15 residues long. Unmatched junction bases numbered 7, after V lost 7 bases and J lost 1 base. Here the CDR3 DNA reads TGTGCCAGCGCCACACAGGGGAAAACTAATGAAAAACTGTTTTTT. Translation: CASATQGKTNEKLFF.

The chain carries TRBV24-1 and TRBJ1-2; TRBD1 might be the D (5 bases). V was clipped by 3 bases and J by 3 bases, with 10 bases between them. The CDR3 spans 14 residues. Germline CDR1 is KGHDR and CDR2 is SFDVKD. CDR3 sequence (DNA): TGTGCCACCAGTGATAGAAAAGGGGACTATGGCTACACCTTC. Translated: CATSDRKGDYGYTF.

V is TRBV11-3 and J is TRBJ2-1, with D maybe TRBD1 (5 bases). The CDR3 spans 15 residues. The germline V gene has CDR1 SGHNT and CDR2 YENEEA. Trimming removed 1 base from V and 5 bases from J, with 12 bases in between. This chain's CDR3 is CASSLGQGAHNEQFF. CDR3 bases: TGTGCCAGCAGCTTAGGCCAGGGTGCCCACAATGAGCAGTTCTTC. Combining the CDR3 with reference TRBV11-3 and TRBJ2-1 gives the whole variable domain EAGVVQSPRYKIIEKKQPVAFWCNPISGHNTLYWYLQNLGQGPELLIRYENEEAVDDSQLPKDRFSAERLKGVDSTLKIQPAELGDSAVYLCASSLGQGAHNEQFFGPGTRLTVL.

This clone has only one observation. This rearrangement joins TRBV28 to TRBJ2-4; TRBD1 matches at 9 bases. V was clipped by 6 bases and J by 1 base; unmatched bases: 4. This CDR3 is 15 amino acids long. The V gene's germline CDR1 is MDHEN and CDR2 SYDVKM. In DNA, the CDR3 is TGTGCCAGCAGGACAGGGGGATGGGCCAAAAACATTCAGTACTTC. It is translated as CASRTGGWAKNIQYF.

The genes are TRBV28 and TRBJ1-5; 9 nucleotides align to TRBD1. The V gene end was trimmed by 8 bases and the J gene end by 11 bases; junction bases not matched to a gene: 7. Per the germline V gene, CDR1 is MDHEN and CDR2 is SYDVKM. This CDR3 has 12 amino acids. The CDR3 spells CASWMGQGAQHF. CDR3 sequence (DNA): TGTGCCAGCTGGATGGGACAGGGCGCCCAGCATTTT.

This clone has a single count. This chain connects TRBV4-2 to TRBJ2-1; 8 positions agree with TRBD1. The germline CDR1 and CDR2 sequences are LGHNA and YNFKEQ. Unmatched junction bases numbered 5, after V lost 2 bases and J lost 5 bases. The CDR3 has 15 amino acids. DNA of the CDR3: TGTGCCAGCAGCCAATCCGGGACAGGCGACAATGAGCAGTTCTTC. As protein: CASSQSGTGDNEQFF.